This T cell receptor (beta chain) originates from a study of T cell clonality in common variable immunodeficiency. Study-level findings and limits: In common variable immunodeficiency, TCR beta chains reportedly carried fewer deletions and N-nucleotide insertions. Compared with controls, CVID subjects had fewer shared TCRbeta clones.

Equal genomic DNA amounts from CVID and control samples were sequenced. Only in-frame clones appear in the TCRdb table, and some are missing; sequencing was by immunoSEQ multiplex PCR. The sample presents about 35,000 clones, none singletons. This clone appeared many times. Antigen unknown. With the read ending 3 residues before the CDR3 end, the germline J gene is used to fill in that end. Unmatched junction bases numbered 20, after V lost 10 bases and J lost 0 bases. The CDR3 has 18 residues. Germline V gives CDR1 LNHDA, CDR2 SQIVND (reference sequence). V and J are TRBV19 and TRBJ2-7; TRBD1 matches at 8 bases. The TCR comes from a person aged 18-70 years in good health. What was sequenced was peripheral blood mononuclear cells. The sequenced part of the CDR3 DNA is TGTGCCAATGTACCAGGGGGCCCACTACTTAAGAGCTCCTACGAG. This gives the protein CANVPGGPLLKSSYE. From start to end, the CDR3 is CANVPGGPLLKSSYEQYF.